The 14 T cell receptor beta chains below all came from one sample that was sequenced in a study of shared T cell receptors in the human thymus. The data were produced by immunoSEQ multiplex PCR, yet TCRdb's version contains in-frame clones alone and is incomplete. This sample has some 640,000 clones, with more than 70% found just once. These data also formed part of another study, on human thymus T cells.

Sequenced input: thymocytes. These receptors originate from a boy in the first two years of life with a congenital heart defect.

This chain links TRBV18 with TRBJ1-6, with 9 bases aligning to TRBD1. CDR3 length: 15 residues. Germline values: CDR1 KGHSH, CDR2 LQKENI. The V and J ends lost 6 bases and 8 bases, in that order; junction bases with no gene match: 8. The CDR3 coding sequence is TGTGCCAGCTCGCCCCAGGGACAGGGCGATTCACCCCTCCACTTT. As protein: CASSPQGQGDSPLHF.

This clone has just one count. This chain links TRBV6-5 with TRBJ1-1, with TRBD1 matching 7 bases. The V and J ends lost 0 bases and 2 bases, in that order; junction bases with no gene match: 6. Germline V gene lookup returns CDR1 MNHEY and CDR2 SVGAGI. The CDR3 is 16 residues long. The CDR3 is CASSYSNWTGNTEAFF. Here the CDR3 DNA reads TGTGCCAGCAGTTACTCGAATTGGACAGGAAACACTGAAGCTTTCTTT.

Only a few counts were recorded for this clone. The chain has TRBV19 and TRBJ2-5, with TRBD1 identical over 9 bases. The ends lost 7 bases at V and 3 bases at J; junction bases unmatched: 6. Germline loops: CDR1 LNHDA, CDR2 SQIVND (reference sequence). The CDR3 covers 14 residues. The DNA of the CDR3 is TGTGCCAGTACCCACACAGGGGGCGAAGAGACCCAGTACTTC. Translating gives CASTHTGGEETQYF.

This clone was counted between two and nine times. The chain uses TRBV5-4 and TRBJ1-2, with 7 positions matching TRBD1. CDR1 and CDR2 from the germline V gene are SGHNT and YYREEE (reference sequence). V lost 4 bases, J lost 0 bases, and 6 bases stayed unmatched. CDR3 length equals 15 residues. For the CDR3, the DNA is TGTGCCAGCAGCGCCGGACAGGAAGCTAACTATGGCTACACCTTC. As protein: CASSAGQEANYGYTF.

The chain links TRBV5-4 to TRBJ2-5; 7 nucleotides match TRBD1. The V gene's germline CDR1 is SGHNT and CDR2 YYREEE (reference sequence). This CDR3 spans 16 amino acids. J gave up 3 bases and V 0 bases, and 8 bases lay outside the gene matches. This CDR3 reads CASSLDRGGRKETQYF. CDR3 in DNA: TGTGCCAGCAGCTTGGACAGGGGTGGAAGGAAAGAGACCCAGTACTTC.

This chain links TRBV2 with TRBJ2-7, with 10 bases that match TRBD2. This CDR3 region has 15 residues. Trimming took 4 bases from V and 6 from J; bases not matched to a gene: 9. Germline V gene lookup returns CDR1 SNHLY and CDR2 FYNNEI. CDR3 protein: CASSALAGPSSEQYF. In DNA, the CDR3 is TGTGCCAGCAGTGCACTAGCGGGGCCATCTAGCGAGCAGTACTTC.

CDR3 protein: CASSGRTGQNTEAFF. In DNA, the CDR3 is TGTGCCAGCAGTGGGAGGACAGGGCAGAACACTGAAGCTTTCTTT. The chain links TRBV25-1 to TRBJ1-1; 8 nucleotides line up with TRBD1. CDR1 and CDR2 (germline): MGHDK, SYGVNS. This CDR3 contains 15 residues. Unmatched junction bases numbered 5, after V lost 4 bases and J lost 1 base.

This clone showed up just once. The chain employs TRBV10-2 and TRBJ2-3; tentative D call: TRBD2 (6 bases). V was clipped by 9 bases and J by 0 bases, with 13 bases between them. Germline CDR1 and CDR2: WSHSY and SAAADI. CDR3 size: 14 residues. The CDR3 coding sequence is TGCGCCAGTAGTTGGGGGGATAGCACAGATACGCAGTATTTT. It is translated as CASSWGDSTDTQYF.

As regards this clone: This same CDR3 is encoded by further DNA sequences in the sample. V is TRBV18 and J is TRBJ1-5; 8 bases are a match to TRBD1. Germline V gene lookup returns CDR1 KGHSH and CDR2 LQKENI. The CDR3 contains 13 residues. V dropped 3 bases and J dropped 7; count of bases not matched to a gene: 2. CDR3 protein: CASSPTGGQPQHF. The CDR3 DNA reads TGTGCCAGCTCACCTACAGGGGGGCAGCCCCAGCATTTT.

This sequence joins TRBV27 and TRBJ1-1; D is uncertain. CDR3 size: 17 residues. Trimming pared 5 bases from V and 1 base from J, leaving 20 bases between. Looked up from germline, CDR1 is MNHEY and CDR2 is SMNVEV (reference sequence). The CDR3 coding sequence is TGTGCCAGCAGTCCACCACCACGTGCCGGGTGGAACACTGAAGCTTTCTTT. Protein product: CASSPPPRAGWNTEAFF.

The chain recombines TRBV7-9 with TRBJ2-2; the match to TRBD1 covers 7 bases. The V and J ends lost 4 bases and 1 base, in that order; junction bases with no gene match: 6. CDR3 length: 16 residues. CDR1 is SEHNR, CDR2 FQNEAQ, per germline (reference sequence). The CDR3 sequence: CASSSGQDMNTGELFF. As DNA, the CDR3 is TGTGCCAGCAGCTCCGGACAGGACATGAACACCGGGGAGCTGTTTTTT.

This chain joins TRBV15 and TRBJ2-3; perhaps TRBD1 as D (5 bases). Germline CDR1 and CDR2: LNHNV and YYDKDF (reference sequence). V lost 0 bases and J 2 bases, leaving 9 bases between the germline ends. This CDR3 has 15 residues. The CDR3 coding sequence is TGTGCCACCAGCAGAGAACAGGATATCACAGATACGCAGTATTTT. Protein sequence: CATSREQDITDTQYF.

This chain links TRBV5-1 with TRBJ2-1, with TRBD2 matching 10 bases. In germline, CDR1 is SGHRS, CDR2 YFSETQ. After removal of 0 bases from V and 7 bases from J, the junction contained 7 bases not matched to a gene. The CDR3 extends over 16 amino acids. CDR3 protein: CASSLGERGGRNEQFF. CDR3 bases: TGCGCCAGCAGCTTGGGTGAGCGGGGGGGCAGGAATGAGCAGTTCTTC.

In this sample, this clone turned up once. This rearrangement joins TRBV10-2 to TRBJ2-7, with TRBD2 identical over 12 bases. V was clipped by 3 bases and J by 3 bases; unmatched bases: 3. CDR1 WSHSY and CDR2 SAAADI come from the germline V gene. The CDR3 contains 15 residues. This CDR3 is CASSDPGLAGYEQYF. CDR3 in DNA: TGCGCCAGCAGTGACCCGGGACTAGCGGGCTACGAGCAGTACTTC.